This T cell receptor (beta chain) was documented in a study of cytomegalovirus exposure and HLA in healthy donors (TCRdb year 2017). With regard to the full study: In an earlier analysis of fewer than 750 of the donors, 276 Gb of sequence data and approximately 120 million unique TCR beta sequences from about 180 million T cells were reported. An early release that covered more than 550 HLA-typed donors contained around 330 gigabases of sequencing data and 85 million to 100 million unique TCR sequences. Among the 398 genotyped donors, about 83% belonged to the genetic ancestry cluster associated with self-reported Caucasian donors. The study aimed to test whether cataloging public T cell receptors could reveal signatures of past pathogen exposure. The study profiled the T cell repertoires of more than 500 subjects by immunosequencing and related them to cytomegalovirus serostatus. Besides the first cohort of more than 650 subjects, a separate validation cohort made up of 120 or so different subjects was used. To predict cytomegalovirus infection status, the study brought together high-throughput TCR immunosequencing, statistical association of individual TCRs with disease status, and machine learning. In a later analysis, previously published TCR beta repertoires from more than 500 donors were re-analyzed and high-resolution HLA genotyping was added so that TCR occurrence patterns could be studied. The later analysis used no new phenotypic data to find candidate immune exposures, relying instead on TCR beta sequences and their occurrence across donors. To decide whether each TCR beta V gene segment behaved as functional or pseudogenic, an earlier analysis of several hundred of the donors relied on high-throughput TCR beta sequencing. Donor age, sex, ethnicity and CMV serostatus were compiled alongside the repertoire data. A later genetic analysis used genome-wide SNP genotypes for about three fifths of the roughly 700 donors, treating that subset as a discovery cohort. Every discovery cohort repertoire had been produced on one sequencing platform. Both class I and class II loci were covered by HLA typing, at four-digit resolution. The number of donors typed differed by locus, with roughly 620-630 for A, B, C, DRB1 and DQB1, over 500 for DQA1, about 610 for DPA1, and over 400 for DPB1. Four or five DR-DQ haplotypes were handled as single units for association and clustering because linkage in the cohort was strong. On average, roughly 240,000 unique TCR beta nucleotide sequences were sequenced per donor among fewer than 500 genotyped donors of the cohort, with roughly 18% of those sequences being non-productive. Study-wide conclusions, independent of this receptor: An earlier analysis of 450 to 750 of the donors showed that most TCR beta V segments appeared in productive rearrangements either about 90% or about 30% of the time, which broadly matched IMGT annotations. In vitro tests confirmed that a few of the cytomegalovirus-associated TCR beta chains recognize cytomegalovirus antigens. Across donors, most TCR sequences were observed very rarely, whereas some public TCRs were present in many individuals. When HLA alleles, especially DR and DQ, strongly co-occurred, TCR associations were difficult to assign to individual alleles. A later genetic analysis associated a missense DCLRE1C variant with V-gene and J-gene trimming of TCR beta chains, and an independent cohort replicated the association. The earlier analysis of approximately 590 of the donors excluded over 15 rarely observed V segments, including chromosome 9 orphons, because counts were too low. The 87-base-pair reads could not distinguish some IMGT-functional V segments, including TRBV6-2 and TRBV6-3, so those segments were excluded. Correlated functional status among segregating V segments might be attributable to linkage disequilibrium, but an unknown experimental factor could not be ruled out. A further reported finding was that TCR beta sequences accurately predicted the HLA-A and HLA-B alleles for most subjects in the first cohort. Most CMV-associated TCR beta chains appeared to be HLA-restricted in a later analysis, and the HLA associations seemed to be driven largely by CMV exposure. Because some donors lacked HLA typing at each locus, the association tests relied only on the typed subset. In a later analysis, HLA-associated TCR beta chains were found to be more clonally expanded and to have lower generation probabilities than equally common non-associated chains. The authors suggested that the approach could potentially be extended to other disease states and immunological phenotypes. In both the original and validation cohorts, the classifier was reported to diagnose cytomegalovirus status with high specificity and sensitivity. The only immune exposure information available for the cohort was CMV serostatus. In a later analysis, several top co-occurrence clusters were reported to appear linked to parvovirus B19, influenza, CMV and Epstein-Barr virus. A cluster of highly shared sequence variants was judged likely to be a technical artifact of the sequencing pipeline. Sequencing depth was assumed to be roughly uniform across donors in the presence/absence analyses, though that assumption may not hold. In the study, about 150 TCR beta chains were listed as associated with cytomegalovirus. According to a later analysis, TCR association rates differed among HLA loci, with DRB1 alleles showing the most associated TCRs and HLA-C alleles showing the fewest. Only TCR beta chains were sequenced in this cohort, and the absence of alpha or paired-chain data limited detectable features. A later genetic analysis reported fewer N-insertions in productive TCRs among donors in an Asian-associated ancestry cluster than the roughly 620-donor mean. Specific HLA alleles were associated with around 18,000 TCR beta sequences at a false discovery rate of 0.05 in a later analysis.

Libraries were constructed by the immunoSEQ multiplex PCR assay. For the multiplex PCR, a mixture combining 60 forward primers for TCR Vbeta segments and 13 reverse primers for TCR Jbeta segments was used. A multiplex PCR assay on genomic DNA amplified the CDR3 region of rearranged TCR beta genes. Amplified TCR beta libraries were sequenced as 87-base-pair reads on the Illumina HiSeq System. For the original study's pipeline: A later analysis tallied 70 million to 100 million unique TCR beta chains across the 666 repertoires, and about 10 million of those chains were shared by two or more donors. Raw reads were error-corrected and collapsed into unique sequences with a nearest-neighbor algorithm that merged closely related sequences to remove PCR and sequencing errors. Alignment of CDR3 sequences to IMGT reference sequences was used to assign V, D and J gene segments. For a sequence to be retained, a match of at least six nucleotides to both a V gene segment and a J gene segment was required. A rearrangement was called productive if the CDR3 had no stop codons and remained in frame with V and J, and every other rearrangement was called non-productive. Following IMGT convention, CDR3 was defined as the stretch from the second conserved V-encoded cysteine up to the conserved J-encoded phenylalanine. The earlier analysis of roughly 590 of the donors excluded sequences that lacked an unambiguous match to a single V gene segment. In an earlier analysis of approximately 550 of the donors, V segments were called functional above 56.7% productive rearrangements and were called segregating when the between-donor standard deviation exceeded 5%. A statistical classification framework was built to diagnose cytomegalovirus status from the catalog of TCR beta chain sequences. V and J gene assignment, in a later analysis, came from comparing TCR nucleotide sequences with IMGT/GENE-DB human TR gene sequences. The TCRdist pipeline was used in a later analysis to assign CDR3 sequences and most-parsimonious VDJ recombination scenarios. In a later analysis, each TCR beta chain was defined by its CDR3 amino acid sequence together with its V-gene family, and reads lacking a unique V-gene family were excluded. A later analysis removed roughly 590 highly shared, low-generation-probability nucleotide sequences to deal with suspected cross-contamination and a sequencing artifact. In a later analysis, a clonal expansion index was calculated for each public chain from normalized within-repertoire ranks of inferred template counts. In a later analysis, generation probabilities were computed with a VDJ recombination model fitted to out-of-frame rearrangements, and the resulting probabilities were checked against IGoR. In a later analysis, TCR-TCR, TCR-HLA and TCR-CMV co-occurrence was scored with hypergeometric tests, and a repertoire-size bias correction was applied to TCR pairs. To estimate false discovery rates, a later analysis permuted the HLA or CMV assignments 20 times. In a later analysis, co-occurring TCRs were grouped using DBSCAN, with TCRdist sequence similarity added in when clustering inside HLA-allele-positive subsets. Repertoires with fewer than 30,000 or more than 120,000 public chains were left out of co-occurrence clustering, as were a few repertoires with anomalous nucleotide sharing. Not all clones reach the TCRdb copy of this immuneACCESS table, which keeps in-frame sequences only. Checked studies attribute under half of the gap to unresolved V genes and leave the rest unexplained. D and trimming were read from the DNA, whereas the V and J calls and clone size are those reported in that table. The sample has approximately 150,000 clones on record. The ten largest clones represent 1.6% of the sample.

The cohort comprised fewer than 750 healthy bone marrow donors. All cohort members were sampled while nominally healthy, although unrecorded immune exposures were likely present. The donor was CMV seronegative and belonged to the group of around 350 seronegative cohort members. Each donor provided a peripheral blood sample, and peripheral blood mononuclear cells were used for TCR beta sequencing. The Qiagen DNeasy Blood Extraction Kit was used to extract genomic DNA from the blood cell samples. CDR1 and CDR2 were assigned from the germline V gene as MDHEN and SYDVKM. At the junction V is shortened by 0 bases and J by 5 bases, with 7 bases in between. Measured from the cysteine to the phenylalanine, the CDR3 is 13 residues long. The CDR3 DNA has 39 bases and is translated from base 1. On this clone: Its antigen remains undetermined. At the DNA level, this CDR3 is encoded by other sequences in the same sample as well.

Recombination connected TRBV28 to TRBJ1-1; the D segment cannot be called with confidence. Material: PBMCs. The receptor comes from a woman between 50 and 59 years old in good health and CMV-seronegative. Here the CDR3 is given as CASSLWGGTEAFF. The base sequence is TGTGCCAGCAGTTTATGGGGCGGGACTGAAGCTTTCTTT.